Below are 30 T cell receptor beta chains sequenced from a single sample in a study of blood T cells in healthy people across ages. The authors ran a second PCR of 7 to 11 cycles using a sample-barcoded 5' primer and a J-beta primer mix. One entry per CDR3 protein results from TCRdb running MiXCR on the 5' RACE reads. The sample lists about 1.4 million distinct CDR3 sequences, roughly 59% occurring once. The sequenced material came from blood. Source of these receptors: a man aged 18 to 30 in good health.

This clonotype appeared a few times. The CDR3 loop reads CASSLATRGYTF. The DNA of the CDR3 is TGCGCCAGCAGCTTGGCGACGCGCGGCTACACCTTC. The chain combines TRBV5-1 with TRBJ1-2, with D unresolved. The CDR3 totals 12 residues. Germline V lookup: CDR1 SGHRS, CDR2 YFSETQ. V was clipped by 0 bases and J by 8 bases, with 8 bases between them.

This chain links TRBV3-1 with TRBJ2-5; 10 bases match TRBD2. The J call is in doubt because the DNA end fits TRBJ2-7 better. The CDR3 is made up of 14 amino acids. Germline assignment: CDR1 LGHDT and CDR2 YNNKEL (reference sequence). The chain's CDR3 is CASSQASGSHEQYF. The CDR3 coding sequence is TGTGCCAGCAGCCAAGCTAGCGGGAGCCACGAGCAGTACTTC.

Only a few counts were recorded for this clonotype. The chain employs TRBV2 and TRBJ2-7; 8 bases align to TRBD1. CDR3 size: 13 residues. Germline loops: CDR1 SNHLY, CDR2 FYNNEI. After removal of 5 bases from V and 3 bases from J, the junction contained 3 bases not matched to a gene. The CDR3 here is CASSNDRGYEQYF. The CDR3 DNA is TGTGCCAGCAGTAATGACAGGGGCTACGAGCAGTACTTC. The full variable domain, in which reference TRBV2 and TRBJ2-7 provide the parts outside the CDR3, is EPEVTQTPSHQVTQMGQEVILRCVPISNHLYFYWYRQILGQKVEFLVSFYNNEISEKSEIFDDQFSVERPDGSNFTLKIRSTKLEDSAMYFCASSNDRGYEQYFGPGTRLTVT.

The chain has TRBV5-1 and TRBJ1-6; D gene unclear. CDR1 and CDR2 from the germline V gene are SGHRS and YFSETQ. V was pared by 0 bases and J by 0 bases, with 10 bases between. CDR3 length: 17 residues. In DNA form, the CDR3 reads TGCGCCAGCAGCTTGGGGGGAACCAGCTCCTATAATTCACCCCTCCACTTT. It codes for CASSLGGTSSYNSPLHF.

This clonotype has only a few counts. One end of the junction does not line up with germline, which may come from a read error. The chain uses TRBV20-1 and TRBJ2-7; D may be TRBD1 (7 bases). CDR1 is DFQATT, CDR2 SNEGSKA, per germline (reference sequence). The CDR3 is 15 amino acids. The CDR3 bases are TGCAGTGCAAGAGAAGGAGGGGGCCCCCCCTACGACCAGTACTTC. Translated, it gives CSAREGGGPPYDQYF.

This clonotype was recorded only once. The chain recombines TRBV25-1 with TRBJ2-5, with TRBD2 matching 9 bases. V dropped 3 bases and J dropped 2; count of bases not matched to a gene: 7. CDR3 length: 16 residues. Germline V gene sequence: CDR1 MGHDK, CDR2 SYGVNS. Written as DNA, the CDR3 is TGTGCCAGCAGTGACGCGGGGGGGCCTCGTCAAGAGACCCAGTACTTC. It codes for CASSDAGGPRQETQYF.

In nucleotides, the CDR3 is TGTGCCAGCAGTTACGGGACAGGGAACACACAAGAGACCCAGTACTTC. This gives the protein CASSYGTGNTQETQYF. The chain couples TRBV6-5 to TRBJ2-5; the match to TRBD1 covers 9 bases. With 2 bases clipped from V and 2 bases from J, the junction kept 6 bases outside the gene matches. From germline, CDR1 is MNHEY and CDR2 SVGAGI. The CDR3 loop spans 16 amino acids.

A few counts support this clonotype. V usage is TRBV7-2 and J usage is TRBJ1-2, with TRBD1 matching over 7 bases. V gave up 2 bases and J gave up 3 bases; unmatched junction bases: 6. CDR1 and CDR2 (germline): SGHTA, FQGNSA. The CDR3 covers 15 residues. The CDR3 DNA follows: TGTGCCAGCAGCTTAAGACAGGGCAGGGACTATGGCTACACCTTC. Translation: CASSLRQGRDYGYTF.

The rearrangement joins TRBV10-2 to TRBJ2-6; D possibly matches TRBD1 or TRBD2 (5 bases each). Germline CDR1 WSHSY, CDR2 SAAADI. Trimming shortened V by 7 bases and J by 6 bases, and 10 bases separated the two germline ends. The CDR3 totals 13 residues. The CDR3 loop reads CASTPGTANVLTF. CDR3 nucleotide sequence: TGCGCCAGCACCCCCGGGACGGCCAACGTCCTGACTTTC.

This clonotype showed up many times. The CDR3 protein is CASSLRDSNQPQHF. The DNA of the CDR3 is TGTGCCAGCAGTCTCCGGGACAGCAATCAGCCCCAGCATTTT. The chain uses TRBV7-9 and TRBJ1-5, with TRBD1 as a possible D gene (5 bases). Trimming pared 6 bases from V and 1 base from J, leaving 10 bases between. The CDR3 runs 14 residues. CDR1 SEHNR and CDR2 FQNEAQ come from the germline V gene (reference sequence).

The table lists this clonotype with a few counts. The chain carries TRBV4-3 and TRBJ2-2; D remains ambiguous. Trimming stripped 5 bases from V and 1 base from J, with 14 bases between. The length of the CDR3 is 16 residues. Germline CDR1 LGHNA, CDR2 YSLEER. DNA of the CDR3: TGCGCCAGCAGCACCCACCTCGGCGGGAACACCGGGGAGCTGTTTTTT. Residues: CASSTHLGGNTGELFF.

The chain has TRBV4-1 and TRBJ2-5, with 10 positions matching TRBD1. The CDR3 runs 15 residues. The V gene's germline CDR1 is MGHRA and CDR2 YSYEKL. V trimming: 0 bases; J trimming: 4 bases; junction bases outside the gene matches: 2. The CDR3, as DNA: TGCGCCAGCAGCCAAGAGGACAGGGGGATAGAGACCCAGTACTTC. Residues: CASSQEDRGIETQYF.

This clonotype was found a few times. The genes are TRBV4-1 and TRBJ2-5; D is perhaps TRBD1 (5 bases). The length of the CDR3 is 13 residues. Trimming pared 5 bases from V and 11 bases from J, leaving 18 bases between. Germline CDR1 is MGHRA and CDR2 is YSYEKL. The CDR3 is CASSATWGNEQYF. CDR3 nucleotides: TGCGCCAGCAGCGCGACTTGGGGCAATGAGCAGTACTTC.

This clonotype was detected ten times or more. The chain uses TRBV29-1 and TRBJ1-1, with no clear D. The CDR3 runs 11 residues. Trimming shortened V by 4 bases and J by 1 base, and 4 bases separated the two germline ends. Looked up from germline, CDR1 is SQVTM and CDR2 is ANQGSEA. The CDR3 protein is CSVVGNTEAFF. The CDR3 DNA is TGCAGCGTTGTGGGGAACACTGAAGCTTTCTTT.

This clonotype has only a few counts. The rearrangement links TRBV20-1 to TRBJ2-1; D is tentatively TRBD1 or TRBD2 (5 bases each). The V end lost 2 bases, the J end lost 4 bases, and 24 bases lay between the germline ends. The CDR3 is 18 residues long. Germline V gene sequence: CDR1 DFQATT, CDR2 SNEGSKA (reference sequence). The CDR3 reads CSARPGRMNGAIYNEQFF. The CDR3 coding sequence is TGCAGTGCTAGACCGGGACGTATGAATGGGGCTATATACAATGAGCAGTTCTTC.

Worth noting for this clonotype: A much bigger clone sits one base away, suggesting this may be a read error. The CDR3 is CASSDAVGDTDTQYF. CDR3 sequence (DNA): TGTGCCAGCAGTGACGCTGTCGGGGACACAGATACGCAGTATTTT. This chain joins TRBV6-4 and TRBJ2-3; D perhaps matches TRBD2 (5 bases). CDR1 is MRHNA, CDR2 SNTAGT, per germline. Trimming left V 2 bases short and J 2 bases short, with 11 bases between. CDR3 length equals 15 residues.

This chain connects TRBV3-1 to TRBJ2-7, with D hard to call. The germline V gene encodes CDR1 LGHDT and CDR2 YNNKEL (reference sequence). Trimming left V 4 bases short and J 2 bases short, with 15 bases between. This CDR3 is built from 15 residues. CDR3: CASSPLTGATYEQYF. The CDR3 coding sequence is TGTGCCAGCAGCCCGTTAACGGGCGCCACCTACGAGCAGTACTTC.

CDR3 loop: CSAREGGSEAFF. The DNA of the CDR3 is TGCAGTGCTAGAGAGGGGGGGAGTGAAGCTTTCTTT. The chain links TRBV20-1 to TRBJ1-1, with D tentatively TRBD1 (5 bases). This CDR3 is built from 12 residues. The germline V gene encodes CDR1 DFQATT and CDR2 SNEGSKA (reference sequence). V was shortened by 0 bases and J by 7 bases, with 9 bases between the two germline ends.

V usage is TRBV10-3 and J usage is TRBJ2-3; 8 bases line up with TRBD2. V was clipped by 8 bases and J by 5 bases; unmatched bases: 6. The V gene's germline CDR1 is ENHRY and CDR2 SYGVKD. The length of the CDR3 is 13 residues. The CDR3 sequence is CAIGTGGLDTQYF. CDR3 nucleotide sequence: TGTGCCATCGGGACGGGAGGGCTAGATACGCAGTATTTT.

The chain links TRBV27 to TRBJ2-4; 8 bases line up with TRBD2. The J call could be wrong; TRBJ2-7 is a better fit for the DNA end. The germline V gene has CDR1 MNHEY and CDR2 SMNVEV (reference sequence). The CDR3 spans 16 residues. CDR3 sequence: CASSLSETGGLYEQYF. CDR3 in DNA: TGTGCCAGCAGTTTATCCGAGACGGGGGGGCTTTACGAGCAGTACTTC.

This sequence joins TRBV20-1 and TRBJ2-1; D perhaps matches TRBD1 (5 bases). The CDR3 has 13 amino acids. Germline CDR1 DFQATT, CDR2 SNEGSKA (reference sequence). The V end lost 3 bases, the J end lost 3 bases, and 9 bases lay between the germline ends. CDR3 nucleotides: TGCAGTGCTAGTTTGCAGGGCTACAATGAGCAGTTCTTC. Amino acid sequence: CSASLQGYNEQFF.

In this sample, this clonotype turned up a few times. The chain combines TRBV29-1 with TRBJ2-5; 7 nucleotides agree with TRBD2. The germline V gene has CDR1 SQVTM and CDR2 ANQGSEA. The CDR3 sequence is 14 residues long. The V and J ends lost 7 bases and 1 base, in that order; junction bases with no gene match: 9. The CDR3 DNA reads as TGCAGCGGTACCCCATGGGAGGGCCAAGAGACCCAGTACTTC. This sequence encodes CSGTPWEGQETQYF.

The chain joins TRBV3-1 to TRBJ2-1; D is unresolved. The CDR3 length is 15 residues. The germline CDR1 and CDR2 sequences are LGHDT and YNNKEL (reference sequence). V lost 1 base and J 1 base, leaving 8 bases between the germline ends. CDR3 region: CASSQGAISYNEQFF. CDR3 bases: TGTGCCAGCAGCCAAGGGGCCATTTCCTACAATGAGCAGTTCTTC.

This clonotype came up a few times. It may be a read error: a sequence one base away is much more abundant. V and J are TRBV27 and TRBJ2-3; D call uncertain. CDR3 length: 12 residues. Germline V gene sequence: CDR1 MNHEY, CDR2 SMNVEV (reference sequence). V was clipped by 3 bases and J by 5 bases, with 6 bases between them. The CDR3 DNA sequence: TGTGCCAGCAGTTTCTGGGGAGATACGCAGTATTTT. Encoded protein: CASSFWGDTQYF.

J is TRBJ2-4 and V is TRBV18, with D perhaps TRBD1 (6 bases). The DNA matches TRBJ2-7 better at its end, which makes the J call doubtful. The CDR3 has 16 amino acids. CDR1 is KGHSH and CDR2 is LQKENI in the germline V gene. CDR3 DNA: TGTGCCAGCTCTCCCGCGATCAGGGGCGAGGGTTACGAGCAGTACTTC. Amino acids: CASSPAIRGEGYEQYF.

This chain joins TRBV6-1 and TRBJ1-5, with 8 bases aligning to TRBD1. This CDR3 contains 18 residues. With V trimmed by 7 bases and J by 1 base, 15 bases remained unmatched. From germline, CDR1 is MNHNS and CDR2 SASEGT. CDR3 in amino acids: CASKWSRDRYFSNQPQHF. CDR3 nucleotide sequence: TGTGCCAGCAAGTGGAGCCGGGACAGGTACTTCAGCAATCAGCCCCAGCATTTT.

This chain joins TRBV5-1 and TRBJ1-6; D gene uncertain. CDR1 and CDR2 (germline): SGHRS, YFSETQ. The length of the CDR3 is 13 residues. Trimming left V 4 bases short and J 6 bases short, with 8 bases between. In DNA, the CDR3 is TGCGCCAGCAGCCTAGACTTTAATTCACCCCTCCACTTT. Its translation is CASSLDFNSPLHF.

This clonotype has just a few counts. The J gene is TRBJ1-2, the V gene TRBV12-3 or TRBV12-4; weak D call: TRBD1 (6 bases). V was cut by 7 bases and J by 4 bases, with 13 bases left in between. This CDR3 is 13 amino acids long. The CDR3 DNA reads TGTGCCAGCAACCTACAGGGAGCCTATGGCTACACCTTC. Translation: CASNLQGAYGYTF.

This rearrangement joins TRBV10-3 to TRBJ2-7; D unresolved. Germline V gives CDR1 ENHRY, CDR2 SYGVKD. V was clipped by 4 bases and J by 0 bases, with 4 bases between them. This CDR3 has 12 amino acids. The CDR3 region is CAISGPSYEQYF. The CDR3 DNA reads TGTGCCATCAGTGGACCCTCCTACGAGCAGTACTTC.

This chain joins TRBV9 and TRBJ2-1; 8 positions match TRBD1. The CDR3 is 14 amino acids. Germline CDR1 and CDR2: SGDLS and YYNGEE. With 2 bases clipped from V and 5 bases from J, the junction kept 3 bases outside the gene matches. The CDR3 nucleotides are TGTGCCAGCAGCGTGGACAGGGTTAACAATGAGCAGTTCTTC. It translates to CASSVDRVNNEQFF. Using reference TRBV9 and TRBJ2-1 for the parts outside the CDR3, the full variable domain is DSGVTQTPKHLITATGQRVTLRCSPRSGDLSVYWYQQSLDQGLQFLIQYYNGEERAKGNILERFSAQQFPDLHSELNLSSLELGDSALYFCASSVDRVNNEQFFGPGTRLTVL.